This TCR beta chain was captured in a study of CD8+ T cells in alopecia areata (dated by TCRdb to 2016 to 2019). In terms of the full investigation: Treated patients were enrolled in an open-label pilot trial of oral tofacitinib at 5 to 10 mg twice daily for moderate-to-severe alopecia areata. Tofacitinib was administered for 6 to 18 months, and 6 months of follow-up off drug were then conducted to assess delayed response and recurrence. RNA came from the PAXgene miRNA kit for fixed scalp, the miRNeasy kit for PBMCs, and the RNeasy kit for mouse skin. Clonality in the scalp was compared among normal scalp (n=4), patchy alopecia areata scalp (n=8), and alopecia totalis/universalis scalp (n=8). On the human side, TCRbeta sequencing was run on scalp tissue and on sorted CD4+ and CD8+ peripheral blood T cells from healthy controls and from alopecia areata patients with either patchy or totalis/universalis disease. In both human patients and the C3H/HeJ mouse model, the study applied high-throughput TCRbeta sequencing to look at T cell clonal expansion in alopecia areata. immunoSEQ multiplex PCR using 35 Vbeta forward primers and 13 Jbeta reverse primers was used to amplify TCRbeta CDR3 regions. Disease severity in treated patients was measured with the SALT score, which quantifies the percentage of affected scalp surface area. Biopsies were taken from tofacitinib-treated patients at baseline and again at 4 and 24 weeks into treatment, and several of those patients also had a later scalp biopsy.

The method behind the library was the immunoSEQ multiplex PCR assay. For TCR sequencing, RNA was extracted from every sample and reverse transcribed into cDNA to serve as template. First-strand cDNA was synthesized with SuperScript III using a 2:1 mix of oligo-dT and random hexamers. Amplification bias was assessed with a synthetic immune receptor repertoire, and residual bias was removed computationally. In the authors' own workflow: After raw reads were preprocessed to remove errors, the CDR3 was defined following IMGT conventions as running from the conserved cysteine to phenylalanine. Clonality was computed as 1 minus the Shannon entropy, with the entropy normalized by log2 of the number of productive unique TCRs. Whether each scalp clone was CD4 or CD8 was inferred by checking scalp TCRbeta sequences against the CD4 and CD8 repertoires from sorted blood. Sourced from immuneACCESS, this table was stored by TCRdb with only in-frame sequences that have V and J called. A share of the clones is absent; for the studies checked, an unresolved V gene accounts for under half, and the remainder has no known explanation. That table furnishes V, J and clone size, whereas the DNA furnished D and trimming. The sample table records roughly 280,000 clones; about 62% of these occur just once. The ten largest clonotypes hold 0.93% of the sample.

About this clone itself: The antigen this receptor binds is unknown. Base qualities are not at hand, and no much larger clone is one base apart.

The trim is 0 bases for V and 3 bases for J, with a gap of 8 bases between the germline ends. Sequences LNHNV (CDR1) and YYDKDF (CDR2) are obtained from the germline V gene (reference sequence). Taken from cysteine to phenylalanine, the CDR3 has 14 residues. The DNA shown is the 42-base CDR3, in frame from base 1. The sample's treatment or condition label, in plain terms: oral pan-JAK inhibitor, 5-10 mg twice daily. Lesional scalp punch biopsies and peripheral blood were collected from alopecia areata patients. PBMCs were isolated by density centrifugation and stained for CD3, CD4 and CD8, and CD4+ and CD8+ T cells were sorted on a FACSAria. Study-wide conclusions, independent of this receptor: During tofacitinib treatment, many expanded lesional clones remained in scalp and blood, and this persistence may partly explain relapse after treatment is stopped. Unlike mouse skin, which is dominated by gammadelta T cells, normal human skin has resident alphabeta T cells that are also sequenced, and this complicates analysis of the scalp TCR repertoire. Tofacitinib significantly decreased scalp clonality and the number of expanded CD8+ clones among the top 100 scalp clones. Compared with normal scalp, lesional scalp had higher clonality and more expanded CD8+ clones, particularly in alopecia totalis/universalis, a pattern that suggests antigenic drive. Because the treated cohort was small and had just a single nonresponder, larger studies are needed to establish links between baseline CD8+ expansion and response. Shared TCR sequences between patients were less evident than in mice, which may be partly attributable to HLA diversity in the patient population.

The chain couples TRBV15 to TRBJ1-2; the D gene is not confidently resolved. The origin of this receptor is a human donor with alopecia areata. The sequenced sample was CD4+ T cells sorted from blood, obtained around week 54, from a patient treated with tofacitinib. The sequenced DNA: TGTGCCACCAGCAGAGAAGGTCACGACTATGGCTACACCTTC. Its translation is CATSREGHDYGYTF.